This TCR beta chain was sequenced during a study of identical twins. General study findings and limits: Weaker excess twin sharing was seen among beta out-of-frame sequences.

Unique molecular identifiers were present on the cDNA, and a universal primer site came from template switching. One entry per CDR3 protein results from TCRdb running MiXCR on the 5' RACE reads. The repertoire includes approximately 890,000 distinct CDR3 sequences, around 12% of them detected once, and around 1.5% sits in the top ten. Comments on this clonotype: What it recognizes is unknown.

There are 17 residues in the CDR3. The germline V and J ends were trimmed by 1 base and 0 bases, with 16 bases remaining between them. The germline gives CDR1 DFQATT, CDR2 SNEGSKA (reference sequence). In addition, the sample was reused for a study of yellow fever vaccine responses in identical twins.

Sequenced material: PBMCs. V usage is TRBV20-1 and J usage is TRBJ2-1; weak D call: TRBD2 (7 bases). This clonotype was sampled from a woman younger than 35 in good health. The CDR3 DNA reads TGCAGTGCTAGAGTTCGAGGGGGGGATAGCTCCTACAATGAGCAGTTCTTC. Protein sequence: CSARVRGGDSSYNEQFF.